The 30 T cell receptor beta chains reported below all come from one sample, sequenced in a study of STAT5B mutations in CD4+ large granular lymphocyte leukemia. Clones were read by immunoSEQ multiplex PCR, and TCRdb kept only the in-frame ones, dropping some. This sample carries under 55,000 clones, 80% to 90% of them seen once, and the ten largest clones take about 3%. What was sequenced was CD4+ T cells from blood buffy coats. These receptors were obtained from a human donor in good health.

The CDR3 region has the DNA TGTGCCAGCAGCCCAGGGATTAGCCAAGAGACCCAGTACTTC. Translating gives CASSPGISQETQYF. The chain is built from TRBV7-8 and TRBJ2-5; tentatively, D is TRBD1 (5 bases). This CDR3 has 14 residues. CDR1 SGHVS and CDR2 FQNEAQ come from the germline V gene. V was clipped by 5 bases and J by 1 base, with 11 bases between them.

The gene calls are TRBV11-2 and TRBJ2-1; D is unclear. The length of the CDR3 is 15 residues. The V gene's germline CDR1 is SGHAT and CDR2 FQNNGV. The V end lost 1 base, the J end lost 0 bases, and 7 bases lay between the germline ends. CDR3 bases: TGTGCCAGCAGCTTAGGCGGTAGCTCCTACAATGAGCAGTTCTTC. Protein product: CASSLGGSSYNEQFF.

The chain combines TRBV28 with TRBJ1-5, with 11 nucleotides matching TRBD1. After removal of 6 bases from V and 2 bases from J, the junction contained 6 bases not matched to a gene. CDR1 is MDHEN, CDR2 SYDVKM, per germline. The CDR3 is made up of 16 amino acids. The CDR3 is CASRGPGQGGNQPQHF. The DNA of the CDR3 is TGTGCCAGCAGGGGACCGGGACAGGGGGGCAATCAGCCCCAGCATTTT.

The gene calls are TRBV25-1 and TRBJ2-5; D ambiguous. From germline, CDR1 is MGHDK and CDR2 SYGVNS. The CDR3 totals 14 residues. V shed 6 bases and J shed 1 base, with 12 bases lying between them. The CDR3 region is CASSKGTAQETQYF. DNA for the CDR3: TGTGCCAGCAGCAAAGGTACCGCCCAAGAGACCCAGTACTTC.

This clone was found a few times. The gene calls are TRBV27 and TRBJ1-1, with 10 bases that match TRBD1. CDR1 is MNHEY and CDR2 is SMNVEV in the germline V gene (reference sequence). Trimming removed 5 bases from V and 0 bases from J; junction bases left unmatched: 3. This CDR3 has 15 residues. The CDR3 nucleotides are TGTGCCAGCAGTACGGGACAGGGGATGAACACTGAAGCTTTCTTT. Protein: CASSTGQGMNTEAFF.

The chain combines TRBV2 with TRBJ1-2; weak D call: TRBD1 (6 bases). The V end was cut by 6 bases, the J end by 8 bases, with 16 bases between. This CDR3 region has 13 residues. Looked up from germline, CDR1 is SNHLY and CDR2 is FYNNEI. In DNA form, the CDR3 reads TGTGCCAGCAGCCCCCGGACAGTAGGAGGCTACACCTTC. It specifies CASSPRTVGGYTF.

This rearrangement joins TRBV5-1 to TRBJ1-4, with D maybe TRBD1 (6 bases). The CDR3 covers 14 residues. Per germline, CDR1 SGHRS and CDR2 YFSETQ. V lost 5 bases and J 8 bases, leaving 16 bases between the germline ends. CDR3 in DNA: TGCGCCAGCAGACCCGTGGGGGGCGAGGAAAAACTGTTTTTT. Its translation is CASRPVGGEEKLFF. Together with reference TRBV5-1 and TRBJ1-4, the CDR3 gives the full variable domain: KAGVTQTPRYLIKTRGQQVTLSCSPISGHRSVSWYQQTPGQGLQFLFEYFSETQRNKGNFPGRFSGRQFSNSRSEMNVSTLELGDSALYLCASRPVGGEEKLFFGSGTQLSVL.

This chain joins TRBV29-1 and TRBJ1-1; the D is unclear. The V end was cut by 3 bases, the J end by 1 base, with 15 bases between. The germline CDR1 and CDR2 sequences are SQVTM and ANQGSEA. The CDR3 contains 15 residues. The CDR3 reads CSVEDRRLTNTEAFF. The DNA for the CDR3 is TGCAGCGTTGAGGACCGAAGGTTGACGAACACTGAAGCTTTCTTT.

The chain uses TRBV7-9 and TRBJ1-4, with D possibly being TRBD1 (6 bases). Trimming removed 2 bases at V and 8 bases at J, with 12 bases between. The CDR3 consists of 14 residues. Germline lookup yields CDR1 SEHNR and CDR2 FQNEAQ (reference sequence). The chain's CDR3 is CASSLTTGPEKLFF. The DNA of the CDR3 is TGTGCCAGCAGCTTAACGACAGGTCCCGAAAAACTGTTTTTT.

The chain links TRBV19 to TRBJ2-5, with TRBD1 matching 7 bases. V dropped 4 bases and J dropped 5; count of bases not matched to a gene: 7. Germline CDR1 and CDR2: LNHDA and SQIVND (reference sequence). This CDR3 is 14 amino acids long. The CDR3 loop is CASSTGQLWETQYF. The CDR3 DNA reads as TGTGCCAGTAGTACGGGACAGTTATGGGAGACCCAGTACTTC. Complete variable domain (other parts from reference TRBV19 and TRBJ2-5): DGGITQSPKYLFRKEGQNVTLSCEQNLNHDAMYWYRQDPGQGLRLIYYSQIVNDFQKGDIAEGYSVSREKKESFPLTVTSAQKNPTAFYLCASSTGQLWETQYFGPGTRLLVL.

This sequence joins TRBV27 and TRBJ2-1; D unclear. V lost 4 bases and J lost 0, with 7 bases in between. CDR3 length equals 14 residues. Germline values: CDR1 MNHEY, CDR2 SMNVEV (reference sequence). The DNA for the CDR3 is TGTGCCAGCAGTTCCCAGAGCTCCTACAATGAGCAGTTCTTC. Its translation: CASSSQSSYNEQFF.

This rearrangement joins TRBV7-8 to TRBJ1-1; D remains unclear. The V gene lost 0 bases and the J gene lost 1 base, with 3 bases spanning the gap. The CDR3 is made up of 13 amino acids. Germline V gene lookup returns CDR1 SGHVS and CDR2 FQNEAQ. CDR3 sequence reads: CASSLAKNTEAFF. The CDR3 nucleotides read TGTGCCAGCAGCTTAGCGAAGAACACTGAAGCTTTCTTT.

The rearrangement joins TRBV6-5 to TRBJ1-2; the match to TRBD1 covers 8 bases. The V gene end was trimmed by 4 bases and the J gene end by 2 bases; junction bases not matched to a gene: 9. Germline CDR1 is MNHEY and CDR2 is SVGAGI. The CDR3 is 16 amino acids. CDR3 loop: CASSSPLTGDNYGYTF. In DNA form, the CDR3 reads TGTGCCAGCAGTTCCCCCCTGACAGGGGACAACTATGGCTACACCTTC.

The chain uses TRBV9 and TRBJ1-5, with TRBD1 as a possible D gene (5 bases). The germline V gene encodes CDR1 SGDLS and CDR2 YYNGEE. Trimming removed 7 bases at V and 4 bases at J, with 15 bases between. This CDR3 has 14 residues. The CDR3 loop is CASGRGGRNQPQHF. The DNA of the CDR3 is TGTGCCAGCGGGAGGGGAGGTCGGAATCAGCCCCAGCATTTT.

The rearrangement uses TRBV27 and TRBJ2-7; TRBD1 might be the D (5 bases). This CDR3 is 13 amino acids long. Trimming pared 6 bases from V and 3 bases from J, leaving 12 bases between. CDR1 and CDR2 (germline): MNHEY, SMNVEV (reference sequence). This CDR3 reads CASSPDRLYEQYF. The CDR3 coding sequence is TGTGCCAGCAGCCCTGACAGACTCTACGAGCAGTACTTC.

This chain uses TRBV7-9 with TRBJ1-1; D is unclear. The CDR3 length is 15 residues. V lost 2 bases to trimming and J lost 4 bases, with 14 bases between them. CDR1 and CDR2 (germline): SEHNR, FQNEAQ (reference sequence). The CDR3 nucleotides are TGTGCCAGCAGCTTATATGAAGTAATAGGCACTGAAGCTTTCTTT. This translates into CASSLYEVIGTEAFF. Supplemented by reference TRBV7-9 and TRBJ1-1, the full variable domain reads DTGVSQNPRHKITKRGQNVTFRCDPISEHNRLYWYRQTLGQGPEFLTYFQNEAQLEKSRLLSDRFSAERPKGSFSTLEIQRTEQGDSAMYLCASSLYEVIGTEAFFGQGTRLTVV.

The chain uses TRBV7-6 and TRBJ2-5; 11 nucleotides line up with TRBD1. The germline gives CDR1 SGHVS, CDR2 FNYEAQ. V lost 5 bases, J lost 4 bases, and 6 bases stayed unmatched. The CDR3 is made up of 15 amino acids. The CDR3 spells CASSTRTGGSETQYF. For the CDR3, the DNA is TGTGCCAGCAGCACCCGGACAGGGGGCTCAGAGACCCAGTACTTC. Based on the CDR3 plus reference TRBV7-6 and TRBJ2-5, the full variable domain is GAGVSQSPRYKVTKRGQDVALRCDPISGHVSLYWYRQALGQGPEFLTYFNYEAQQDKSGLPNDRFSAERPEGSISTLTIQRTEQRDSAMYRCASSTRTGGSETQYFGPGTRLLVL.

The chain links TRBV5-1 to TRBJ2-5; D is undetermined. Trimming shortened V by 1 base and J by 1 base, and 8 bases separated the two germline ends. CDR1 SGHRS and CDR2 YFSETQ come from the germline V gene. The CDR3 has 14 residues. The CDR3, as DNA: TGCGCCAGCAGCTTGCTCTCGACCCAAGAGACCCAGTACTTC. Translation: CASSLLSTQETQYF.

This clone has just a few counts. V gene TRBV9 combines with J gene TRBJ2-7; D tentatively reads TRBD1 or TRBD2 (5 bases each). In germline, CDR1 is SGDLS, CDR2 YYNGEE. V lost 4 bases and J lost 6, with 17 bases in between. This CDR3 contains 14 residues. This chain's CDR3 is CASSPSGTSLEQYF. CDR3 nucleotides: TGTGCCAGCAGCCCGAGTGGGACGTCCCTCGAGCAGTACTTC.

This sequence joins TRBV7-2 and TRBJ2-3, with 8 bases that match TRBD2. V lost 5 bases to trimming and J lost 6 bases; unmatched junction nucleotides: 4. The CDR3 is 13 residues long. Germline lookup yields CDR1 SGHTA and CDR2 FQGNSA. CDR3 nucleotide sequence: TGTGCCAGCAGCGTCGAGCGGGAGGATACGCAGTATTTT. Translation: CASSVEREDTQYF.

The rearrangement uses TRBV9 and TRBJ2-7, with TRBD1 matching 8 bases. The CDR3 covers 15 residues. The germline V gene has CDR1 SGDLS and CDR2 YYNGEE. V shed 0 bases and J 0 bases; nucleotides not matched to a gene: 2. CDR3 in DNA: TGTGCCAGCAGCGTAGGGACAGGGAGCTCCTACGAGCAGTACTTC. It specifies CASSVGTGSSYEQYF.

This chain joins TRBV6-4 and TRBJ2-7; D remains ambiguous. The V end was cut by 9 bases, the J end by 7 bases, with 10 bases between. CDR3 length equals 10 residues. In germline, CDR1 is MRHNA, CDR2 SNTAGT. The CDR3 loop is CARTAWEQYF. The DNA for the CDR3 is TGTGCCAGAACCGCCTGGGAGCAGTACTTC.

V and J are TRBV30 and TRBJ2-5; the D is unclear. V was trimmed by 0 bases and J by 5 bases, leaving 16 bases between them. Germline CDR1 reads GTSNPN; CDR2 reads SVGIG (reference sequence). This CDR3 is 15 amino acids long. CDR3 sequence (DNA): TGTGCCTGGAGTGTAGGAGTAACTGGTGAGGAGACCCAGTACTTC. Its protein product is CAWSVGVTGEETQYF.

The chain uses TRBV6-4 and TRBJ2-3; D not certain. The CDR3 is 14 residues long. CDR1 and CDR2 (germline): MRHNA, SNTAGT. The germline V and J ends were trimmed by 0 bases and 2 bases, with 6 bases remaining between them. CDR3: CASSDSIFTDTQYF. CDR3 nucleotide sequence: TGTGCCAGCAGTGACTCGATCTTCACAGATACGCAGTATTTT.

V gene TRBV5-6 combines with J gene TRBJ1-3; 9 bases are a match to TRBD1. Trimming at V came to 3 bases and at J to 2 bases, leaving 0 bases not matched to a gene. The CDR3 contains 14 residues. Germline V CDR1 and CDR2: SGHDT, YYEEEE. For the CDR3, the DNA is TGTGCCAGCAGCTACAGGGGGCCTGGAAACACCATATATTTT. This gives the protein CASSYRGPGNTIYF.

The chain couples TRBV5-1 to TRBJ2-7; 7 bases map to TRBD2. Germline CDR1 is SGHRS and CDR2 is YFSETQ. The CDR3 runs 15 residues. The junction had 6 bases not matched to a gene; V was cut back by 0 bases and J by 3 bases. The CDR3 loop reads CASSLGEGYLYEQYF. The CDR3 DNA reads as TGCGCCAGCAGCTTGGGGGAGGGTTATCTCTACGAGCAGTACTTC.

The V gene is TRBV6-5, the J gene TRBJ1-3; TRBD1 aligns across 7 bases. This CDR3 comprises 16 residues. Germline assignment: CDR1 MNHEY and CDR2 SVGAGI. V lost 4 bases, J lost 0 bases, and 6 bases stayed unmatched. CDR3 region: CASSLTGPHSGNTIYF. CDR3 nucleotide sequence: TGTGCCAGCAGTTTGACAGGGCCACACTCTGGAAACACCATATATTTT.

This chain joins TRBV4-1 and TRBJ1-5, with D tentatively TRBD1 (6 bases). Trimming removed 3 bases at V and 3 bases at J, with 24 bases between. The germline gives CDR1 MGHRA, CDR2 YSYEKL. The CDR3 contains 19 residues. CDR3 protein: CASSQATIRGGAVNQPQHF. CDR3 in DNA: TGCGCCAGCAGCCAGGCAACGATTAGAGGGGGGGCAGTCAATCAGCCCCAGCATTTT.

The count of this clone is one. V usage is TRBV5-8 and J usage is TRBJ2-1; TRBD2 agrees at 9 bases. The junction had 9 bases not matched to a gene; V was cut back by 1 base and J by 10 bases. The CDR3 covers 15 residues. The germline V gene has CDR1 SGHTS and CDR2 YDEGEE. The CDR3 nucleotides are TGTGCCAGCAGCTTGTATGGCGGGAGGGCCGGCGAGCAGTTCTTC. Its protein is CASSLYGGRAGEQFF.

The rearrangement uses TRBV6-1 and TRBJ1-2; the D gene is possibly TRBD1 (5 bases). V lost 6 bases and J 4 bases, leaving 15 bases between the germline ends. Germline lookup yields CDR1 MNHNS and CDR2 SASEGT. The CDR3 loop spans 14 amino acids. The CDR3 DNA reads TGTGCCAGCAGGGGGGGAAGTCTAACCTATGGCTACACCTTC. This sequence encodes CASRGGSLTYGYTF.